These 23 T cell receptor beta chains came from one sample sequenced in a study of T cell changes during pregnancy in multiple sclerosis. The table came from immunoSEQ multiplex PCR; TCRdb's copy has only in-frame clones and leaves some out. This sample has around 69,000 clones; around 92% occur once, and the top ten carry 2.3%. The material sequenced was peripheral blood, taken in the first trimester of pregnancy. The receptors originated from a female donor with multiple sclerosis, enrolled in a pregnancy study.

The chain is built from TRBV4-2 and TRBJ2-7; 8 nucleotides match TRBD2. This CDR3 is built from 16 residues. Per germline, CDR1 LGHNA and CDR2 YNFKEQ. V lost 3 bases to trimming and J lost 2 bases; unmatched junction nucleotides: 9. The CDR3 bases are TGTGCCAGCAGCCAGGCGAGCAGCGGGGGTCCCTACGAGCAGTACTTC. Protein sequence: CASSQASSGGPYEQYF.

V is TRBV12-1 and J is TRBJ1-2; TRBD1 is taken as the D call from the table, unchecked against the DNA. TRBV12-1 is an annotated pseudogene. The CDR3 consists of 14 residues. The DNA of the CDR3 is TGTGCCAGCAGCTTACAGGGGGCGGACTATGGCTACACCTTC. Its protein is CASSLQGADYGYTF.

The CDR3 region is CASSLGQVQFF. CDR3 nucleotides: TGTGCCAGCAGTCTAGGACAAGTTCAGTTCTTC. The chain recombines TRBV28 with TRBJ2-1; possibly TRBD1 for D (5 bases). The V and J ends lost 5 bases and 13 bases respectively, with 12 bases between them. The germline V gene encodes CDR1 MDHEN and CDR2 SYDVKM. CDR3 length: 11 residues.

This rearrangement joins TRBV7-9 to TRBJ2-2; D might be TRBD1 (5 bases). CDR3 size: 14 residues. Germline V lookup: CDR1 SEHNR, CDR2 FQNEAQ (reference sequence). Trimming stripped 5 bases from V and 4 bases from J, with 11 bases between. CDR3 in DNA: TGTGCCAGCAGCGACAGCACAGCCACCGGGGAGCTGTTTTTT. The encoded protein is CASSDSTATGELFF.

The gene calls are TRBV29-1 and TRBJ1-1; 8 bases fit TRBD1. V was clipped by 7 bases and J by 11 bases; unmatched bases: 9. Germline lookup yields CDR1 SQVTM and CDR2 ANQGSEA. The CDR3 runs to 11 residues. The CDR3 region is CSGKDRGGAFF. The DNA for the CDR3 is TGCAGCGGCAAAGACAGGGGTGGTGCTTTCTTT.

J is TRBJ2-3 and V is TRBV27; D perhaps matches TRBD1 (5 bases). CDR1 is MNHEY, CDR2 SMNVEV, per germline (reference sequence). V dropped 4 bases and J dropped 1 base, with 9 bases sitting between them. The CDR3 is 14 amino acids. CDR3 in amino acids: CASSWRQRTDTQYF. The CDR3 DNA sequence: TGTGCCAGCAGTTGGAGACAGCGCACAGATACGCAGTATTTT.

This clone occurred once. V and J are TRBV29-1 and TRBJ1-2; possibly TRBD1 for D (6 bases). This CDR3 has 12 amino acids. From germline, CDR1 is SQVTM and CDR2 ANQGSEA. Trimming took 1 base from V and 5 from J, leaving 8 bases between them. Here the CDR3 reads CSVEGQVYGYTF. The CDR3 bases are TGCAGCGTTGAAGGACAGGTATATGGCTACACCTTC.

The V call is TRBV15, the J call TRBJ1-5; TRBD1 is a possible D gene (5 bases). Germline V lookup: CDR1 LNHNV, CDR2 YYDKDF (reference sequence). Trimming removed 2 bases at V and 2 bases at J, with 10 bases between. The CDR3 loop spans 15 amino acids. CDR3 DNA: TGTGCCACCAGCAGATCCAGGGAACGCAATCAGCCCCAGCATTTT. Protein sequence: CATSRSRERNQPQHF.

The chain combines TRBV7-9 with TRBJ2-1; 8 nucleotides agree with TRBD2. Germline V gene sequence: CDR1 SEHNR, CDR2 FQNEAQ (reference sequence). V gave up 5 bases and J gave up 9 bases; unmatched junction bases: 9. The CDR3 has 14 residues. The CDR3 spells CASSPPGLVGEQFF. For the CDR3, the DNA is TGTGCCAGCAGCCCACCGGGACTAGTGGGTGAGCAGTTCTTC.

With regard to this clone: It may be a read error: a sequence one base away is much more abundant. The rearrangement uses TRBV6-4 and TRBJ2-3; 9 bases are a match to TRBD1. CDR1 MRHNA and CDR2 SNTAGT come from the germline V gene. Trimming took 4 bases from V and 1 from J; bases not matched to a gene: 0. The CDR3 is 14 amino acids. CDR3 sequence (DNA): TGTGCCAGCAGTGGGACAGGGGGCACAGATACGCAGTATTTT. Translation: CASSGTGGTDTQYF.

This clone appeared a single time. The chain carries TRBV9 and TRBJ1-5; possible D gene TRBD1, 5 bases. V was shortened by 3 bases and J by 4 bases, with 14 bases between the two germline ends. The CDR3 is made up of 15 amino acids. Germline CDR1 SGDLS, CDR2 YYNGEE. Here the CDR3 DNA reads TGTGCCAGCAGCGCGGGGGTGGTCGGAAATCAGCCCCAGCATTTT. Its translation is CASSAGVVGNQPQHF. The complete variable domain, with remaining parts taken from reference TRBV9 and TRBJ1-5, reads DSGVTQTPKHLITATGQRVTLRCSPRSGDLSVYWYQQSLDQGLQFLIQYYNGEERAKGNILERFSAQQFPDLHSELNLSSLELGDSALYFCASSAGVVGNQPQHFGDGTRLSIL.

The chain joins TRBV4-3 to TRBJ2-1, with 11 bases matching TRBD2. The CDR3 sequence is 20 residues long. Germline values: CDR1 LGHNA, CDR2 YSLEER. Trimming took 4 bases from V and 6 from J; bases not matched to a gene: 20. The CDR3 spells CASSRTVRGVAGGPGNEQFF. CDR3 bases: TGCGCCAGCAGCCGCACAGTCAGGGGGGTAGCGGGAGGGCCGGGCAATGAGCAGTTCTTC.

The chain is built from TRBV5-4 and TRBJ1-2; D might be TRBD1 (6 bases). The V gene lost 5 bases and the J gene lost 3 bases, with 11 bases spanning the gap. CDR3 length: 13 residues. Germline V gives CDR1 SGHNT, CDR2 YYREEE (reference sequence). The CDR3 DNA reads TGTGCCAGCAGGTTGACAGGAGACTATGGCTACACCTTC. Its protein product is CASRLTGDYGYTF.

V and J are TRBV21-1 and TRBJ1-5; the table assigns TRBD1, which was not confirmed against the DNA. TRBV21-1 is deemed a pseudogene. CDR3 length equals 17 residues. The CDR3 DNA sequence: TGTGCCAGCAGCAAAGAGGGGACAGGGGGCGCGGGTCAGCCCCAGCATTTT. It translates to CASSKEGTGGAGQPQHF.

The chain recombines TRBV19 with TRBJ2-1, with a possible D match to TRBD2 (6 bases). Trimming left V 8 bases short and J 0 bases short, with 17 bases between. The germline CDR1 and CDR2 sequences are LNHDA and SQIVND (reference sequence). The CDR3 sequence is 16 residues long. CDR3 residues: CASGRIGGSSYNEQFF. The CDR3 coding sequence is TGTGCCAGTGGTCGGATCGGGGGTAGCTCCTACAATGAGCAGTTCTTC.

J is TRBJ1-2 and V is TRBV4-3, with 11 bases lining up with TRBD1. Germline-derived CDR1 and CDR2 are LGHNA and YSLEER. This CDR3 contains 17 residues. J was trimmed by 7 bases and V by 2 bases; bases with no gene match: 12. The CDR3: CASSQSDPGTGGLGYTF. The DNA of the CDR3 is TGCGCCAGCAGCCAATCAGACCCCGGGACAGGGGGTCTTGGCTACACCTTC.

This clone was detected only once. The gene calls are TRBV9 and TRBJ2-7, with 9 bases identical to TRBD1. Germline V lookup: CDR1 SGDLS, CDR2 YYNGEE. The junction had 3 bases not matched to a gene; V was cut back by 5 bases and J by 3 bases. The CDR3 length is 13 residues. CDR3 in amino acids: CASSRTGDYEQYF. CDR3 sequence (DNA): TGTGCCAGCAGTCGGACAGGGGACTACGAGCAGTACTTC.

This clone was seen a few times. The V call is TRBV7-6, the J call TRBJ2-6, with D possibly being TRBD2 (5 bases). This CDR3 is built from 16 residues. Germline loops: CDR1 SGHVS, CDR2 FNYEAQ. Trimming shortened V by 0 bases and J by 1 base, and 7 bases separated the two germline ends. CDR3 loop: CASSLAGASGANVLTF. The CDR3 region has the DNA TGTGCCAGCAGCTTAGCGGGAGCATCTGGGGCCAACGTCCTGACTTTC.

The chain carries TRBV19 and TRBJ1-2; a weak D match, TRBD1 (5 bases). V lost 5 bases, J lost 8 bases, and 21 bases lay in between. This CDR3 contains 15 residues. Germline-derived CDR1 and CDR2 are LNHDA and SQIVND (reference sequence). The CDR3 bases are TGTGCCAGTAGTGGCCTCGGGACTAACACTCGGGGCTACACCTTC. Its translation is CASSGLGTNTRGYTF.

This clone has a handful of counts. The chain combines TRBV7-2 with TRBJ2-5; 7 positions match TRBD2. Germline V gene data show CDR1 as SGHTA and CDR2 as FQGNSA. This CDR3 is built from 17 residues. Trimming removed 5 bases from V and 9 bases from J; junction bases left unmatched: 21. The CDR3 DNA reads TGTGCCAGCAGCCTTGGCCCGCGGGGGACCGGGAGGATGGCCCAGTACTTC. The encoded protein is CASSLGPRGTGRMAQYF. The full variable domain, completed using reference TRBV7-2 and TRBJ2-5, is GAGVSQSPSNKVTEKGKDVELRCDPISGHTALYWYRQSLGQGLEFLIYFQGNSAPDKSGLPSDRFSAERTGGSVSTLTIQRTQQEDSAVYLCASSLGPRGTGRMAQYFGPGTRLLVL.

The chain is built from TRBV10-3 and TRBJ2-1, with a weak D call TRBD2 (6 bases). Trimming stripped 3 bases from V and 4 bases from J, with 16 bases between. CDR1 and CDR2 from the germline V gene are ENHRY and SYGVKD. The CDR3 runs to 16 residues. The CDR3 here is CAISDLGGNFYNEQFF. CDR3 nucleotides: TGTGCCATCAGTGATCTTGGCGGGAATTTTTACAATGAGCAGTTCTTC.

J is TRBJ1-4 and V is TRBV7-9, with D possibly matching TRBD1 (5 bases). Trimming removed 3 bases at V and 6 bases at J, with 11 bases between. The CDR3 is 14 amino acids. CDR1 and CDR2 (germline): SEHNR, FQNEAQ (reference sequence). CDR3 nucleotide sequence: TGTGCCAGCAGCTTGGTCCAGGGCTATGAAAAACTGTTTTTT. It is translated as CASSLVQGYEKLFF.

The chain carries TRBV6-4 and TRBJ1-1, with TRBD1 matching over 8 bases. The CDR3 extends over 14 amino acids. Trimming took 4 bases from V and 5 from J; bases not matched to a gene: 6. Germline loops: CDR1 MRHNA, CDR2 SNTAGT. The CDR3 coding sequence is TGTGCCAGCAGTGCCCGGACAGGGCATACTGAAGCTTTCTTT. Translation: CASSARTGHTEAFF.